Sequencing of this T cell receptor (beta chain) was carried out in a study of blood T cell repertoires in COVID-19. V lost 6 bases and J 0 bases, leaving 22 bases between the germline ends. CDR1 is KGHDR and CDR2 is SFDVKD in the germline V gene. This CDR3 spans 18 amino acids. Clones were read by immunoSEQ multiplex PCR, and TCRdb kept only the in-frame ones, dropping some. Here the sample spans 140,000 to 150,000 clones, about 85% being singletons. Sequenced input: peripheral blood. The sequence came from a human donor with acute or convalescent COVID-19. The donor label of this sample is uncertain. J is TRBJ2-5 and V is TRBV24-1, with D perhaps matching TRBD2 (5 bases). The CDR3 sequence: CATSPLSGNPKDQETQYF. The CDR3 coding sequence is TGTGCCACCAGTCCTCTCTCCGGGAACCCGAAAGACCAAGAGACCCAGTACTTC.